This TCR beta chain appears in the sequencing data of a study of T cell responses to AZD1222 COVID-19 vaccine. As for the study in general: Second-dose intervals of approximately 4 or approximately 12 weeks were pooled.

Generated by immunoSEQ multiplex PCR, the TCRdb table keeps only in-frame clones and is missing some. This table holds approximately 190,000 clones, roughly 92% found once. As for this clone: Its antigen is unknown.

Study findings and constraints: Repertoire sampling was restricted to post-peak T cell response timepoints. Nearly half of spike-specific TCRs reportedly target variant regions that are unmutated in the B.1.351 and B.1.1.7 variants. At 160-218 and 743-854, vaccine-associated CD4 TCRs were dominant, and they spanned spike.

The sequences come from peripheral blood, collected on day 0 of AZD1222 vaccination. The receptor comes from an adult in good health.

CDR3: CASSPLGQLSGNTIYF. Here the CDR3 DNA reads TGTGCCAGCTCACCGCTAGGACAGCTCTCTGGAAACACCATATATTTT. This sequence joins TRBV18 and TRBJ1-3; TRBD1 might be the D (6 bases). Germline V gene sequence: CDR1 KGHSH, CDR2 LQKENI. Trimming removed 3 bases from V and 0 bases from J, with 12 bases in between. This CDR3 region has 16 residues.